A single sample is the source of the 9 T cell receptor beta chains below, sequenced in a study of T cell responses to AZD1222 COVID-19 vaccine. Some clones are missing from TCRdb's copy, which holds only in-frame ones; the method was immunoSEQ multiplex PCR. The sample holds 150,000 to 200,000 clones, about 93% seen once. This sample comprised peripheral blood, obtained 28 days after the second dose of the MenACWY control vaccine. The receptors derive from an adult who received the MenACWY meningococcal vaccine as a control.

The chain uses TRBV28 and TRBJ2-7; 9 bases fit TRBD1. Germline lookup yields CDR1 MDHEN and CDR2 SYDVKM. Germline trimming cut 6 bases from V and 1 base from J; bases unmatched to any gene: 13. The CDR3 is 17 amino acids. CDR3 in amino acids: CASRSSAGTGSSYEQYF. In DNA, the CDR3 is TGTGCCAGCAGGTCATCTGCCGGGACAGGGAGTTCCTACGAGCAGTACTTC.

The V call is TRBV6-4, the J call TRBJ1-6; D may be TRBD1 (5 bases). V lost 3 bases and J lost 7, with 7 bases in between. The germline V gene has CDR1 MRHNA and CDR2 SNTAGT. This CDR3 spans 13 amino acids. Here the CDR3 reads CASSERTNSPLHF. Here the CDR3 DNA reads TGTGCCAGCAGTGAACGGACAAATTCACCCCTCCACTTT.

The chain couples TRBV30 to TRBJ1-4; tentative D call: TRBD1 (6 bases). V gave up 4 bases and J gave up 7 bases, with 13 bases separating them. The CDR3 contains 13 residues. Germline-derived CDR1 and CDR2 are GTSNPN and SVGIG (reference sequence). The CDR3 spells CAWNGGRGEKLFF. The DNA of the CDR3 is TGTGCCTGGAACGGGGGGCGGGGTGAAAAACTGTTTTTT.

The V gene is TRBV7-8, the J gene TRBJ1-3, with TRBD1 matching over 8 bases. Germline V lookup: CDR1 SGHVS, CDR2 FQNEAQ. With 5 bases clipped from V and 3 bases from J, the junction kept 6 bases outside the gene matches. The CDR3 extends over 15 amino acids. CDR3 DNA: TGTGCCAGCAGCACTACCGGGACAGGTGGAAACACCATATATTTT. Translating it yields CASSTTGTGGNTIYF.

This clone was seen just once. The chain carries TRBV5-3 and TRBJ1-5; 7 nucleotides match TRBD1. TRBV5-3 is an ORF, with its function uncertain. V gave up 5 bases and J gave up 6 bases; unmatched junction bases: 8. The CDR3 consists of 14 residues. CDR3 coding DNA: TGTGCCAGAAGTTCAACAGGGGTAGCTCAGCCCCAGCATTTT. Amino acid sequence: CARSSTGVAQPQHF.

This chain uses TRBV29-1 with TRBJ2-3; 7 bases are shared with TRBD2. Germline lookup yields CDR1 SQVTM and CDR2 ANQGSEA. Trimming removed 4 bases from V and 4 bases from J; junction bases left unmatched: 8. The CDR3 loop spans 14 amino acids. The CDR3 spells CSVVRAGRSDTQYF. CDR3 in DNA: TGCAGCGTTGTGCGAGCGGGGAGGTCAGATACGCAGTATTTT.

This clone was seen a single time. CDR3 amino acids: CASSTRATQYF. Here the CDR3 DNA reads TGTGCCAGCAGTACCCGGGCGACCCAGTACTTC. The rearrangement links TRBV12-3 or TRBV12-4 to TRBJ2-5; D uncertain. The CDR3 has 11 amino acids. V gave up 5 bases and J gave up 7 bases, with 8 bases separating them.

This sequence joins TRBV30 and TRBJ1-2, with 9 bases aligning to TRBD1. The length of the CDR3 is 13 residues. CDR1 is GTSNPN and CDR2 is SVGIG in the germline V gene (reference sequence). V lost 1 base to trimming and J lost 10 bases; unmatched junction nucleotides: 7. This CDR3 is CAWSADRGRAYTF. CDR3 coding DNA: TGTGCCTGGAGTGCGGACAGGGGAAGGGCCTACACCTTC.

The V gene is TRBV4-2, the J gene TRBJ1-4; D not certain. The CDR3 spans 17 residues. The V gene lost 3 bases and the J gene lost 6 bases, with 20 bases spanning the gap. Per germline, CDR1 LGHNA and CDR2 YNFKEQ. The CDR3 nucleotides read TGTGCCAGCAGCCACGGTTCCCCGGGCCGCACGGATGAAAAACTGTTTTTT. Protein product: CASSHGSPGRTDEKLFF.